This T cell receptor beta chain appears in the sequencing data of a study of T-cell reconstitution after alpha-beta-depleted transplantation in children. This clonotype has only a few counts. Looked up from germline, CDR1 is LGHNA and CDR2 is YSLEER. This CDR3 contains 15 residues. Trimming at V came to 0 bases and at J to 7 bases, leaving 9 bases not matched to a gene. The library targeted TCRbeta and was prepared with unique molecular identifiers. TCRdb used MiXCR to reprocess the PCR reads, holding one entry per CDR3 protein. The sample yields around 600,000 distinct CDR3 sequences, about 15% seen once.

This chain links TRBV4-3 with TRBJ2-7, with 7 bases fitting TRBD1. This receptor was obtained from a human donor who donated a stem cell graft to a child with acute myeloid leukemia. Sequencing used PBMCs from the stem cell graft donor, obtained from the stem cell graft. The CDR3 sequence: CASSQDWKGAGEQYF. The CDR3 coding sequence is TGCGCCAGCAGCCAAGATTGGAAGGGGGCTGGAGAGCAGTACTTC.